This T cell receptor (beta chain) came from a study of spatial heterogeneity in lung cancer. Turning to the study itself: Consistently, beta-chain sequences turned up in larger numbers than alpha-chain sequences did. Study results and caveats: Counts that tracked tumor mutation counts were those of expanded intratumoral alpha and beta TCRs. Counts for ubiquitous and regional expanded TCRs went along with ubiquitous and regional nonsynonymous mutations, respectively.

This clonotype was seen repeatedly, ten times or more. Antigen unknown. No conserved phenylalanine or tryptophan ends this CDR3, so it is likely a read error. Because the CDR3's place on the DNA is in doubt, the DNA is left out and the CDR3 is given as listed by TCRdb. Via MiXCR, TCRdb re-called the 5' RACE reads, giving one row per CDR3 protein. The sample has some 5,000 distinct CDR3 sequences; around 7.7% are singletons. As for time point: sample taken at primary tumor resection. The donors were 55 to 85 patients with non-small cell lung cancer that was early-stage and untreated. The CDR3 sequence runs 12 residues, both termini included. Germline V CDR1 and CDR2: MDHEN, SYDVKM.

This clonotype was sampled from a female donor with early-stage non-small cell lung cancer. Sequences were derived from lung tumor tissue, sampled at surgery. The chain carries TRBV28 and TRBJ1-1; TRBD1, the table's D call, was not compared with the DNA. The CDR3 spells CASSLPMGGRIL.